The 13 T cell receptor beta chains listed next were all sequenced from one sample in a study of blood T cell repertoires in COVID-19. TCRdb's table, derived via immunoSEQ multiplex PCR, lists solely in-frame clones and lacks some. Of fewer than 200,000 clones in the sample, about 90% were seen once. The source material was PBMCs or T cells enriched from blood (not recorded which). Receptors were obtained from a human donor with acute COVID-19. The donor label of this sample is uncertain.

V and J are TRBV3-1 (or the pseudogene TRBV3-2) and TRBJ1-5; TRBD1 matches 7 bases. Germline loops: CDR1 LGHDT, CDR2 YNNKEL (reference sequence). V shed 4 bases and J 1 base; nucleotides not matched to a gene: 4. This CDR3 is built from 15 residues. The CDR3 region is CASSPQGGSNQPQHF. The CDR3 region has the DNA TGTGCCAGCAGCCCGCAAGGGGGCAGCAATCAGCCCCAGCATTTT.

The chain links TRBV30 to TRBJ1-3, with D hard to call. Germline V gives CDR1 GTSNPN, CDR2 SVGIG (reference sequence). The germline V and J ends were trimmed by 0 bases and 9 bases, with 18 bases remaining between them. The length of the CDR3 is 15 residues. The DNA for the CDR3 is TGTGCCTGGAGTGTGGGCCTCCTACCAGGTACCACCATATATTTT. It encodes CAWSVGLLPGTTIYF.

This clone occurred once. The chain carries TRBV4-1 and TRBJ2-7; D is perhaps TRBD1 (5 bases). The CDR3 has 14 residues. Germline-derived CDR1 and CDR2 are MGHRA and YSYEKL. V was clipped by 4 bases and J by 0 bases, with 10 bases between them. The CDR3 sequence: CASSPQGSSYEQYF. CDR3 nucleotides: TGCGCCAGCAGCCCCCAGGGCAGCTCCTACGAGCAGTACTTC.

The chain uses TRBV7-3 and TRBJ2-1; TRBD2 aligns across 10 bases. The CDR3 loop spans 15 amino acids. Trimming removed 5 bases from V and 7 bases from J; junction bases left unmatched: 8. Germline CDR1 SGHTA, CDR2 FQGTGA. CDR3 amino acids: CASSQSGGAGNEQFF. CDR3 DNA: TGTGCCAGCAGCCAAAGCGGGGGGGCTGGTAATGAGCAGTTCTTC. Supplemented by reference TRBV7-3 and TRBJ2-1, the full variable domain reads GAGVSQTPSNKVTEKGKYVELRCDPISGHTALYWYRQSLGQGPEFLIYFQGTGAADDSGLPNDRFFAVRPEGSVSTLKIQRTERGDSAVYLCASSQSGGAGNEQFFGPGTRLTVL.

The V call is TRBV5-6, the J call TRBJ2-7, with D maybe TRBD1 (6 bases). Germline V gives CDR1 SGHDT, CDR2 YYEEEE. The CDR3 spans 14 residues. V lost 0 bases and J 0 bases, leaving 7 bases between the germline ends. In DNA form, the CDR3 reads TGTGCCAGCAGCTTGGGGGGGCGCTCCTACGAGCAGTACTTC. Its protein product is CASSLGGRSYEQYF.

The chain links TRBV6-5 to TRBJ1-4; TRBD1 might be the D (5 bases). There are 14 residues in the CDR3. Germline V CDR1 and CDR2: MNHEY, SVGAGI. With 6 bases removed from V and 8 bases from J, the gap between germline ends came to 16 bases. The CDR3 sequence: CASRSGTVPEKLFF. The CDR3 nucleotides are TGTGCCAGCAGATCCGGGACTGTCCCCGAAAAACTGTTTTTT.

J is TRBJ1-4 and V is TRBV5-4, with D possibly being TRBD1 (6 bases). The CDR3 is 16 amino acids. Between the trimmed V and J ends, which lost 2 bases and 0 bases, there was a span of 11 bases. The germline V gene has CDR1 SGHNT and CDR2 YYREEE (reference sequence). The CDR3 is CASSLNAGATNEKLFF. DNA for the CDR3: TGTGCCAGCAGCTTAAACGCAGGGGCAACTAATGAAAAACTGTTTTTT.

This sequence joins TRBV5-1 and TRBJ2-1; TRBD2 matches 7 bases. From germline, CDR1 is SGHRS and CDR2 YFSETQ. The CDR3 length is 14 residues. V lost 0 bases, J lost 6 bases, and 3 bases stayed unmatched. In DNA form, the CDR3 reads TGCGCCAGCAGCTTGGTCCCGGGGGGCAATGAGCAGTTCTTC. As protein: CASSLVPGGNEQFF.

This clone came up once. CDR3 in DNA: TGTGCCAGCAGTCTCTCGATCAGCGGGGGGGCCCTCGAGCAGTACTTC. Encoded protein: CASSLSISGGALEQYF. This chain connects TRBV27 to TRBJ2-7, with 10 bases that match TRBD2. The V segment lost 5 bases and the J segment 6 bases; nucleotides outside the gene matches: 13. Per the germline V gene, CDR1 is MNHEY and CDR2 is SMNVEV (reference sequence). The CDR3 spans 16 residues.

The chain couples TRBV7-2 to TRBJ1-5, with D maybe TRBD1 (5 bases). CDR1 and CDR2 (germline): SGHTA, FQGNSA. This CDR3 has 13 amino acids. V was clipped by 3 bases and J by 4 bases, with 7 bases between them. CDR3 loop: CASSFDRNQPQHF. The CDR3 coding sequence is TGTGCCAGCAGCTTTGACAGAAATCAGCCCCAGCATTTT.

The rearrangement uses TRBV3-1 (or the pseudogene TRBV3-2) and TRBJ2-4; D may be TRBD1 (6 bases). V shed 2 bases and J shed 0 bases, with 17 bases lying between them. This CDR3 region has 18 residues. The germline V gene encodes CDR1 LGHDT and CDR2 YNNKEL (reference sequence). CDR3 region: CASSQLGTGQIAKNIQYF. CDR3 DNA sequence: TGTGCCAGCAGCCAACTTGGAACAGGACAGATAGCCAAAAACATTCAGTACTTC.

The chain uses TRBV6-5 and TRBJ2-7; 7 bases agree with TRBD1. J gave up 4 bases and V 5 bases, and 8 bases lay outside the gene matches. Germline V CDR1 and CDR2: MNHEY, SVGAGI. The CDR3 consists of 14 residues. The CDR3 DNA sequence: TGTGCCAGCAGTCCCGACAGGGTAGGTTACGAGCAGTACTTC. Amino acids: CASSPDRVGYEQYF.

The chain recombines TRBV28 with TRBJ1-1; TRBD1 matches 8 bases. This CDR3 is 15 amino acids long. Germline V gives CDR1 MDHEN, CDR2 SYDVKM. V shed 6 bases and J 2 bases; nucleotides not matched to a gene: 8. The CDR3 loop reads CASSPRTGKNTEAFF. CDR3 nucleotide sequence: TGTGCCAGCAGCCCTAGGACAGGGAAAAACACTGAAGCTTTCTTT.